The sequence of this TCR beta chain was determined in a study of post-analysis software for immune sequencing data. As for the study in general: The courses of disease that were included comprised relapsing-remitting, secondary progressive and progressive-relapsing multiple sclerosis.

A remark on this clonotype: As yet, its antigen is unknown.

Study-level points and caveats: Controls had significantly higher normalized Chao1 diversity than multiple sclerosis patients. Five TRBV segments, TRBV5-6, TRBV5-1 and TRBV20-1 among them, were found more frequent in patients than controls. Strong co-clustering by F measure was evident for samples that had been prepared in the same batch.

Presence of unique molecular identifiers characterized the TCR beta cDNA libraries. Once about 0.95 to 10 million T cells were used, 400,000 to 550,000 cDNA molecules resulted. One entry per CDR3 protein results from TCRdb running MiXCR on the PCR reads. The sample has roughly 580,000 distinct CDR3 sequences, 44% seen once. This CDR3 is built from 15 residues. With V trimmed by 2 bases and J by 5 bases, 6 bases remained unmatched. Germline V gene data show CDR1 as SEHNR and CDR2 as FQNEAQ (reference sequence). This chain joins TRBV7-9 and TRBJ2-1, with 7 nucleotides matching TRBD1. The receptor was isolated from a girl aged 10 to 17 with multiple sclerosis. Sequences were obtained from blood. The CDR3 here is CASSLHRGSDNEQFF. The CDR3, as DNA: TGTGCCAGCAGCTTACACAGGGGTTCCGACAATGAGCAGTTCTTC. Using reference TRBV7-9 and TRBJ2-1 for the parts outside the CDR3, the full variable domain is DTGVSQNPRHKITKRGQNVTFRCDPISEHNRLYWYRQTLGQGPEFLTYFQNEAQLEKSRLLSDRFSAERPKGSFSTLEIQRTEQGDSAMYLCASSLHRGSDNEQFFGPGTRLTVL.